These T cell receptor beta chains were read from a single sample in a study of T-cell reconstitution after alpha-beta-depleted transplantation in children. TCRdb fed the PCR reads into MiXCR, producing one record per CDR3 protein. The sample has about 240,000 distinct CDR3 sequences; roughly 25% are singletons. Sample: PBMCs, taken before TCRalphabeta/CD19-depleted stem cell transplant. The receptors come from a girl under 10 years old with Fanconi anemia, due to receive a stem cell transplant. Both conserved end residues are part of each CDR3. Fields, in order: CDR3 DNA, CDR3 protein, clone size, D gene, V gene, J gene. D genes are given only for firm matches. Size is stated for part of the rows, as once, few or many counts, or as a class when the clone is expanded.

CDR3nt: TGTGCCAGCAGTTACTCGGGACTGAACAATGAGCAGTTCTTC; CDR3aa: CASSYSGLNNEQFF; abundance: .; d_gene: .; v_gene: TRBV6-5; j_gene: TRBJ2-1
CDR3nt: TGTGCCAGCAGCTCTCGCCTCCCCTACGAGCAGTACTTC; CDR3aa: CASSSRLPYEQYF; abundance: many; d_gene: .; v_gene: TRBV7-2; j_gene: TRBJ2-7
CDR3nt: TGCAGTGCTAGAGATGGCGGGAGGAAAAACATTCAGTACTTC; CDR3aa: CSARDGGRKNIQYF; abundance: few; d_gene: TRBD2; v_gene: TRBV20-1; j_gene: TRBJ2-4
CDR3nt: TGCAGTGCTAGCGAGGACAGTGCCTACGAGCAGTACTTC; CDR3aa: CSASEDSAYEQYF; abundance: many; d_gene: .; v_gene: TRBV20-1; j_gene: TRBJ2-7
CDR3nt: TGCAGCGTTGGCATCGGGAGATATATGAGTGAGCAGTTCTTC; CDR3aa: CSVGIGRYMSEQFF; abundance: .; d_gene: .; v_gene: TRBV29-1; j_gene: TRBJ2-1
CDR3nt: TGCAGTGCTACACTTCTAGCGGCCGGCACAGATACGCAGTATTTT; CDR3aa: CSATLLAAGTDTQYF; abundance: many; d_gene: TRBD2; v_gene: TRBV20-1; j_gene: TRBJ2-3
CDR3nt: TGTGCCATCAGTAAAGTACAGGGGGCCGGGAATGAGCAGTTCTTC; CDR3aa: CAISKVQGAGNEQFF; abundance: many; d_gene: TRBD1; v_gene: TRBV10-3; j_gene: TRBJ2-1
CDR3nt: TGCAGCGTCGTAGAGCCCCACCGGGAAGATACGCAGTATTTT; CDR3aa: CSVVEPHREDTQYF; abundance: .; d_gene: .; v_gene: TRBV29-1; j_gene: TRBJ2-3
CDR3nt: TGTGCCAGCACAAGAGAAAGGTCAGGGGGCTACGAGCAGTACTTC; CDR3aa: CASTRERSGGYEQYF; abundance: once; d_gene: .; v_gene: TRBV21-1; j_gene: TRBJ2-7
CDR3nt: TGCGCCAGCAGCTTACCGGGACAGGGGGCGAACCTCCTGTACAATGAGCAGTTCTTC; CDR3aa: CASSLPGQGANLLYNEQFF; abundance: many; d_gene: TRBD1; v_gene: TRBV5-1; j_gene: TRBJ2-1
CDR3nt: TGCGCCAGCAGGGGACTAGCGGGAGACAGCGAGCAGTACTTC; CDR3aa: CASRGLAGDSEQYF; abundance: .; d_gene: TRBD2; v_gene: TRBV5-1; j_gene: TRBJ2-7
CDR3nt: TGCAGTGCTAGCGCTACAGGGTCCGAGCAGTACTTC; CDR3aa: CSASATGSEQYF; abundance: many; d_gene: .; v_gene: TRBV20-1; j_gene: TRBJ2-7
CDR3nt: TGCGCCAGCAGCCACGTTGGGGGGGAGTGGTACGAGCAGTACTTC; CDR3aa: CASSHVGGEWYEQYF; abundance: many; d_gene: TRBD2; v_gene: TRBV4-1; j_gene: TRBJ2-7
CDR3nt: TGCAGCGTTGTTATCGGTTTTCCTGAAGCTTTCTTT; CDR3aa: CSVVIGFPEAFF; abundance: many; d_gene: .; v_gene: TRBV29-1; j_gene: TRBJ1-1
CDR3nt: TGTGCCAGCAGTTTCCGACCTAGCTCCTACAATGAGCAGTTCTTC; CDR3aa: CASSFRPSSYNEQFF; abundance: few; d_gene: .; v_gene: TRBV6-5; j_gene: TRBJ2-1
CDR3nt: TGTGCCAGCAGCTTAAGAGGGGGTCTTACCGGGGAGCTGTTTTTT; CDR3aa: CASSLRGGLTGELFF; abundance: .; d_gene: .; v_gene: TRBV11-2; j_gene: TRBJ2-2
CDR3nt: TGCAGCGTTGATGAGGGGAACGGCTACACCTTC; CDR3aa: CSVDEGNGYTF; abundance: many; d_gene: .; v_gene: TRBV29-1; j_gene: TRBJ1-2
CDR3nt: TGCGCCAGCAGCCAAGTACCTGGGAAAGTCTACAATGAGCAGTTCTTC; CDR3aa: CASSQVPGKVYNEQFF; abundance: .; d_gene: .; v_gene: TRBV4-1; j_gene: TRBJ2-1
CDR3nt: TGTGCCAGCAGCGGGAAGGCGGGAGGCTACGAGCAGTACTTC; CDR3aa: CASSGKAGGYEQYF; abundance: many; d_gene: TRBD2; v_gene: TRBV9; j_gene: TRBJ2-7
CDR3nt: TGCAGCGTTGTTACCTCACGGGAGACCCAGTACTTC; CDR3aa: CSVVTSRETQYF; abundance: .; d_gene: .; v_gene: TRBV29-1; j_gene: TRBJ2-5
CDR3nt: TGTGCCACCGCGTTAGGGATCTCCTATAATTCACCCCTCCACTTT; CDR3aa: CATALGISYNSPLHF; abundance: many; d_gene: .; v_gene: TRBV6-1; j_gene: TRBJ1-6
CDR3nt: TGTGCCAGCAGTCTATTATCCGCCAGGGGGAATGAAAAACTGTTTTTT; CDR3aa: CASSLLSARGNEKLFF; abundance: many; d_gene: TRBD1; v_gene: TRBV12-3/TRBV12-4; j_gene: TRBJ1-4
CDR3nt: TGCAGCGTTGCGGACACGCCAAACATTCAGTACTTC; CDR3aa: CSVADTPNIQYF; abundance: many; d_gene: .; v_gene: TRBV29-1; j_gene: TRBJ2-4
CDR3nt: TGCGCCAGCAGCTTGTACAGGGCGGGGACGATCTACGAGCAGTACTTC; CDR3aa: CASSLYRAGTIYEQYF; abundance: many; d_gene: .; v_gene: TRBV5-1; j_gene: TRBJ2-7
CDR3nt: TGTGCCACCAGCAGAGATCAGGAAGAGACCCAGTACTTC; CDR3aa: CATSRDQEETQYF; abundance: many; d_gene: .; v_gene: TRBV15; j_gene: TRBJ2-5
CDR3nt: TGTGCCAGCAGCGTTATACCCACAGGCACAGATACGCAGTATTTT; CDR3aa: CASSVIPTGTDTQYF; abundance: .; d_gene: .; v_gene: TRBV9; j_gene: TRBJ2-3
CDR3nt: TGCAGCTCCCTGACAGGTCCCAGCAGTGAGCAGTTCTTC; CDR3aa: CSSLTGPSSEQFF; abundance: few; d_gene: .; v_gene: TRBV29-1; j_gene: TRBJ2-1
CDR3nt: TGTGCCAGCAGCAAAGGAGGGTGGAGTCCCGTCAACAATGAGCAGTTCTTC; CDR3aa: CASSKGGWSPVNNEQFF; abundance: few; d_gene: .; v_gene: TRBV21-1; j_gene: TRBJ2-1
CDR3nt: TGTGCCAGCAGTTCATGGACTAGTAGTGGCGGGCAGTTCTTC; CDR3aa: CASSSWTSSGGQFF; abundance: once; d_gene: TRBD2; v_gene: TRBV28; j_gene: TRBJ2-1
CDR3nt: TGTGCCAGCAGAACTAGTTTACTGAATGAGCAGTTCTTC; CDR3aa: CASRTSLLNEQFF; abundance: many; d_gene: .; v_gene: TRBV12-3/TRBV12-4; j_gene: TRBJ2-1
CDR3nt: TGCAGCGTTGAGACGCCAGGGGGCTGGAATTCACCCCTCCACTTT; CDR3aa: CSVETPGGWNSPLHF; abundance: few; d_gene: TRBD1; v_gene: TRBV29-1; j_gene: TRBJ1-6
CDR3nt: TGCAGTGCTAGTGTTAGAAGAGATACGCAGTATTTT; CDR3aa: CSASVRRDTQYF; abundance: once; d_gene: .; v_gene: TRBV20-1; j_gene: TRBJ2-3
CDR3nt: TGTGCCAGTAGTACTCGGAAGCAGGCCTACGAGCAGTACTTC; CDR3aa: CASSTRKQAYEQYF; abundance: .; d_gene: .; v_gene: TRBV19; j_gene: TRBJ2-7
CDR3nt: TGCAGCGTTTCGGGACGGCACTACGAGCAGTACTTC; CDR3aa: CSVSGRHYEQYF; abundance: many; d_gene: .; v_gene: TRBV29-1; j_gene: TRBJ2-7
CDR3nt: TGTGCCAGCAGTCTGGACAGGGCCAATCAGCCCCAGCATTTT; CDR3aa: CASSLDRANQPQHF; abundance: .; d_gene: TRBD1; v_gene: TRBV2; j_gene: TRBJ1-5
CDR3nt: TGCAGCGAGGGGTCCGGGAGCTCCTACAATGAGCAGTTCTTC; CDR3aa: CSEGSGSSYNEQFF; abundance: many; d_gene: .; v_gene: TRBV29-1; j_gene: TRBJ2-1
CDR3nt: TGTGCCAGCAGTGGGGACAGCACCTACGAGCAGTACTTC; CDR3aa: CASSGDSTYEQYF; abundance: many; d_gene: TRBD1; v_gene: TRBV12-3/TRBV12-4; j_gene: TRBJ2-7
CDR3nt: TGTGCCAGCAACTGGGGGAGGGAAGATACGCAGTATTTT; CDR3aa: CASNWGREDTQYF; abundance: few; d_gene: TRBD2; v_gene: TRBV5-4; j_gene: TRBJ2-3
CDR3nt: TGTGCCAGCAGTTTGGCCGACAGGGTGACCCAGTACTTC; CDR3aa: CASSLADRVTQYF; abundance: .; d_gene: TRBD1; v_gene: TRBV28; j_gene: TRBJ2-5
CDR3nt: TGTGCCAGCAGCCTATCTTCTGACCTTACCGGGGAGCTGTTTTTT; CDR3aa: CASSLSSDLTGELFF; abundance: .; d_gene: .; v_gene: TRBV12-3/TRBV12-4; j_gene: TRBJ2-2
CDR3nt: TGTGCCAGCAGCCCGGGGGGGCTTAATGAGCAGTTCTTC; CDR3aa: CASSPGGLNEQFF; abundance: .; d_gene: TRBD2; v_gene: TRBV7-3; j_gene: TRBJ2-1
CDR3nt: TGTGCCAGCAGGCTTCTAGCGGGAGCTTACAATGAGCAGTTCTTC; CDR3aa: CASRLLAGAYNEQFF; abundance: .; d_gene: TRBD2; v_gene: TRBV7-9; j_gene: TRBJ2-1
CDR3nt: TGCGCCAGCAGCTTGCCTGGGTCTGAGCAGTACTTC; CDR3aa: CASSLPGSEQYF; abundance: many; d_gene: .; v_gene: TRBV5-1; j_gene: TRBJ2-7
CDR3nt: TGCAGTGCTAGAGAAATAGGTACCTCCTACGAGCAGTACTTC; CDR3aa: CSAREIGTSYEQYF; abundance: many; d_gene: .; v_gene: TRBV20-1; j_gene: TRBJ2-7
CDR3nt: TGTGCCAGCAGTTTACTTGATGGGGGTTCCTACGAGCAGTACTTC; CDR3aa: CASSLLDGGSYEQYF; abundance: .; d_gene: .; v_gene: TRBV27; j_gene: TRBJ2-7
CDR3nt: TGCAGCGCCTTAGCGGGTAACACAGATACGCAGTATTTT; CDR3aa: CSALAGNTDTQYF; abundance: .; d_gene: TRBD2; v_gene: TRBV29-1; j_gene: TRBJ2-3
CDR3nt: TGTGCCAGCAGCCTCGTGTGGACCGGGGAGCTGTTTTTT; CDR3aa: CASSLVWTGELFF; abundance: many; d_gene: .; v_gene: TRBV7-2; j_gene: TRBJ2-2